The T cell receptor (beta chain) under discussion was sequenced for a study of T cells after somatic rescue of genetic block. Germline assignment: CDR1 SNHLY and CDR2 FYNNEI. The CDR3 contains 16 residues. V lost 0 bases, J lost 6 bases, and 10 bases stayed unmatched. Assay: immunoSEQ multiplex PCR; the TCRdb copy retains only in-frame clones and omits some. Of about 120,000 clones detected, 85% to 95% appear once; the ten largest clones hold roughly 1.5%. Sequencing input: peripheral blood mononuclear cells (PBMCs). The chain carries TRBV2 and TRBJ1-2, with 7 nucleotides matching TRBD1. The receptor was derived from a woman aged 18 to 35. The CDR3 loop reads CASSEAGQPLSNGYTF. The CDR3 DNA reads TGTGCCAGCAGTGAAGCGGGACAGCCCCTCTCAAATGGCTACACCTTC.